These T cell receptor beta chains were read from a single sample in a study of blood T cells in healthy people across ages. In TCRdb, the 5' RACE reads were re-called with MiXCR into one record per CDR3 protein. The table records 1.5 million to 2 million distinct CDR3 sequences, about 39% of them present only once. The sample comprised blood. The receptor set was obtained from a human donor in good health. Both conserved end residues are part of each CDR3. Each record gives: J gene, clone size, D gene, V gene, CDR3 protein, CDR3 DNA. The D gene is left open where the match is weak. Size is omitted from some rows. Given values are once, few, many or a class for expanded clones.

TRBJ2-1,few,.,TRBV20-1,CSASPEAGNEQFF,TGCAGTGCTAGTCCGGAGGCGGGCAATGAGCAGTTCTTC
TRBJ2-3,few,.,TRBV6-2/TRBV6-3,CASSLRVPLPDTQYF,TGTGCCAGCAGTCTCAGGGTTCCCCTACCCGATACGCAGTATTTT
TRBJ1-2,few,.,TRBV28,CASSLSPLRGYGYTF,TGTGCCAGCAGTTTATCTCCTCTCCGGGGCTATGGCTACACCTTC
TRBJ1-1,.,.,TRBV4-3,CASSQGGSWSGAMNTEAFF,TGCGCCAGCAGCCAAGGGGGTTCATGGTCGGGGGCCATGAACACTGAAGCTTTCTTT
TRBJ2-3,.,.,TRBV7-2,CASSLFSAGNTDTQYF,TGTGCCAGCAGCTTATTCTCTGCGGGAAACACAGATACGCAGTATTTT
TRBJ1-5,.,.,TRBV10-3,CAISPGGGDGQPQHF,TGTGCCATCAGTCCGGGGGGGGGTGATGGGCAGCCCCAGCATTTT
TRBJ1-5,.,TRBD1,TRBV5-8,CASSLVRDSRNQPQHF,TGTGCCAGCAGCTTGGTCAGGGACAGTCGCAATCAGCCCCAGCATTTT
TRBJ2-7,.,.,TRBV11-3,CASETDYEQYF,TGTGCCAGTGAGACAGATTACGAGCAGTACTTC
TRBJ2-3,.,TRBD1,TRBV7-9,CASSLLGGSPSTDTQYF,TGTGCCAGCAGCCTATTAGGGGGCAGCCCTAGCACAGATACGCAGTATTTT
TRBJ1-6,.,.,TRBV6-5,CASSPFQEALSPLHF,TGTGCCAGCAGTCCTTTTCAGGAAGCTCTTTCACCCCTCCACTTT
TRBJ2-1,few,.,TRBV6-1,CASTNTIYNEQFF,TGTGCCAGCACAAATACAATCTACAATGAGCAGTTCTTC
TRBJ2-2,once,.,TRBV29-1,CSVVHGGTNTGELFF,TGCAGCGTTGTTCACGGGGGCACGAACACCGGGGAGCTGTTTTTT
TRBJ1-2,.,.,TRBV7-2,CASSSSGAPLYGYTF,TGTGCCAGCAGCTCGTCAGGGGCCCCCCTCTATGGCTACACCTTC
TRBJ2-1,few,.,TRBV5-1,CASSRHREGDEQFF,TGCGCCAGCAGCAGGCACAGGGAAGGGGATGAGCAGTTCTTC
TRBJ1-2,few,.,TRBV24-1,CATSDFSYGYTF,TGTGCCACCAGTGATTTCAGCTATGGCTACACCTTC
TRBJ1-6,.,.,TRBV12-3/TRBV12-4,CASSNRDRHYSPLHF,TGTGCCAGCAGCAACAGGGATCGTCATTATTCACCCCTCCACTTT
TRBJ2-4,.,.,TRBV11-2,CASSLALSNEQYF,TGTGCCAGCAGCTTAGCTTTATCCAATGAGCAGTACTTC
TRBJ1-6,.,.,TRBV4-1,CASSQVAGLRGSPRHF,TGCGCCAGCAGCCAAGTGGCGGGTCTTAGGGGTTCACCCCGCCACTTT
TRBJ1-6,.,.,TRBV5-1,CASRVAPESPLHF,TGCGCCAGCAGGGTGGCTCCGGAATCACCCCTCCACTTT
TRBJ2-7,few,.,TRBV20-1,CSAPNSEVYEQYF,TGCAGTGCTCCCAATTCGGAGGTATACGAGCAGTACTTC
TRBJ1-2,few,.,TRBV4-1,CASSQDPAGINGYTF,TGCGCCAGCAGCCAAGATCCTGCAGGAATCAATGGCTACACCTTC
TRBJ2-1,once,.,TRBV7-2,CASSPQFSFYNEQFF,TGTGCCAGCAGCCCGCAGTTTTCTTTCTACAATGAGCAGTTCTTC
TRBJ2-1,.,TRBD1,TRBV10-3,CAISADRGRRNEQFF,TGTGCCATCAGTGCGGACAGGGGGAGAAGGAATGAGCAGTTCTTC
TRBJ2-3,.,TRBD2,TRBV5-1,CASSLDTGGSTDTQYF,TGCGCCAGCAGCTTGGATACGGGGGGGAGCACAGATACGCAGTATTTT
TRBJ2-3,.,.,TRBV6-5,CASSYQLEGSTDTQYF,TGTGCCAGCAGTTACCAACTAGAAGGTAGCACAGATACGCAGTATTTT
TRBJ1-1,few,.,TRBV29-1,CSGYRRNTEAFF,TGCAGCGGATACAGGCGGAACACTGAAGCTTTCTTT
TRBJ2-7,.,.,TRBV28,CASSSPGQDTYEQYF,TGTGCCAGCAGTTCCCCGGGACAAGACACCTACGAGCAGTACTTC
TRBJ2-7,.,.,TRBV25-1,CASSPQTGPVSYEQYF,TGTGCCAGCAGTCCCCAGACAGGCCCAGTCTCCTACGAGCAGTACTTC
TRBJ1-1,.,.,TRBV5-1,CASSLVLRAEAFF,TGCGCCAGCAGCTTGGTTCTGCGCGCTGAAGCTTTCTTT
TRBJ2-7,.,TRBD2,TRBV7-2,CASSLRQSGGSYEQYF,TGTGCCAGCAGCTTAAGGCAAAGCGGGGGGTCCTACGAGCAGTACTTC
TRBJ2-1,once,.,TRBV7-8,CASSTTLDGSSYNEQFF,TGTGCCAGCAGCACAACATTGGACGGTAGCTCCTACAATGAGCAGTTCTTC
TRBJ1-5,few,.,TRBV10-3,CAISESKGVYSNQPQHF,TGTGCCATCAGTGAGTCGAAAGGAGTGTATAGCAATCAGCCCCAGCATTTT
TRBJ2-3,.,TRBD2,TRBV7-3,CASSFTGGAGDTQYF,TGTGCCAGCAGCTTTACGGGGGGGGCAGGAGATACGCAGTATTTT
TRBJ2-1,few,.,TRBV4-2,CASSGGGDEQFF,TGTGCCAGCTCAGGAGGGGGCGATGAGCAGTTCTTC
TRBJ2-7,.,.,TRBV20-1,CSARDQQEWYEQYF,TGCAGTGCTAGAGATCAACAGGAATGGTACGAGCAGTACTTC
TRBJ2-1,few,TRBD2,TRBV7-3,CASRQTSGGRNEQFF,TGTGCCAGCAGGCAGACTAGCGGGGGGAGGAATGAGCAGTTCTTC
TRBJ2-3,.,.,TRBV2,CASSELRSGLRDTQYF,TGTGCCAGCAGTGAATTAAGGTCCGGACTCAGGGATACGCAGTATTTT
TRBJ2-1,.,.,TRBV12-3/TRBV12-4,CASSSAGPQFF,TGTGCCAGCAGTTCGGCAGGGCCGCAGTTCTTC
TRBJ2-7,.,TRBD1,TRBV28,CASKRQGLYEQYF,TGTGCCAGCAAAAGACAGGGCCTCTACGAGCAGTACTTC
TRBJ2-3,few,.,TRBV29-1,CSADGIPENTDTQYF,TGCAGCGCCGATGGAATACCCGAAAACACAGATACGCAGTATTTT
TRBJ2-3,.,TRBD2,TRBV11-1,CASSFLGGEGTDTQYF,TGTGCCAGCAGCTTCTTGGGAGGGGAAGGAACAGATACGCAGTATTTT
TRBJ2-7,few,.,TRBV28,CASCLPGTATYEQYF,TGTGCCAGCTGCTTACCAGGGACGGCTACCTACGAGCAGTACTTC
TRBJ1-2,few,.,TRBV4-1,CASSQGPDGYTF,TGCGCCAGCAGCCAAGGACCTGATGGCTACACCTTC
TRBJ2-5,.,TRBD2,TRBV20-1,CSAPQVASGVSNEQYF,TGCAGTGCTCCCCAGGTGGCTAGCGGGGTGTCAAATGAGCAGTACTTC
TRBJ1-2,few,TRBD1,TRBV6-5,CASSYPRTSEQGHYGYTF,TGTGCCAGCAGTTACCCACGGACTTCGGAACAGGGGCACTATGGCTACACCTTC
TRBJ2-3,.,TRBD2,TRBV4-2,CASSQEGGGASGTQYF,TGTGCCAGCAGCCAAGAGGGCGGGGGGGCCTCTGGTACGCAGTATTTT
TRBJ2-1,.,.,TRBV20-1,CSAQSNEQFF,TGCAGTGCCCAATCCAATGAGCAGTTCTTC
TRBJ2-5,once,.,TRBV13,CASSQNRAQETQYF,TGTGCCAGCAGTCAAAACCGCGCACAAGAGACCCAGTACTTC
TRBJ2-2,.,.,TRBV6-2/TRBV6-3,CASSYSNPLNTGELFF,TGTGCCAGCAGTTACTCGAACCCATTGAACACCGGGGAGCTGTTTTTT